This is a list of T cell receptor beta chains from one sample in a study of cytomegalovirus exposure and HLA in healthy donors. TCRdb's copy holds only in-frame clones and misses some; the assay was immunoSEQ multiplex PCR. The data show under 400,000 clones, roughly 85% seen once. The sample comprised PBMCs. These receptors originate from a woman younger than 35 in good health and CMV-seronegative. Both conserved end residues are part of each CDR3. The D gene is left open where the match is weak. Clone sizes are given selectively: once, few, many, or a class where the clone is expanded.

V	size	D	J	CDR3	DNA
TRBV6-1	NA	NA	TRBJ1-6	CASKGQGNSPLHF	TGTGCCAGCAAGGGGCAGGGAAATTCACCCCTCCACTTT
TRBV2	NA	TRBD1	TRBJ1-2	CASSGTGGSGYTF	TGTGCCAGCAGCGGGACAGGGGGCTCTGGCTACACCTTC
TRBV5-6	NA	TRBD1	TRBJ1-2	CASSSIHPDRGGYGYTF	TGTGCCAGCAGCTCAATACATCCCGACAGGGGTGGCTATGGCTACACCTTC
TRBV10-3	NA	NA	TRBJ2-6	CAILGRLSGANVLTF	TGTGCCATCCTGGGCAGGCTATCTGGGGCCAACGTCCTGACTTTC
TRBV2	NA	NA	TRBJ1-5	CASSEGARGSQPQHF	TGTGCCAGCAGCGAAGGGGCCAGGGGTAGCCAGCCCCAGCATTTT
TRBV5-4	NA	NA	TRBJ1-1	CASIGGPEAFF	TGTGCCAGCATCGGGGGGCCTGAAGCTTTCTTT
TRBV6-5	NA	TRBD1	TRBJ1-1	CASSPRTGGLEAFF	TGTGCCAGCAGTCCCCGGACAGGGGGCCTTGAAGCTTTCTTT
TRBV5-1	NA	TRBD1	TRBJ1-2	CASSFRQGPNYGYTF	TGCGCCAGCAGCTTCCGACAGGGGCCTAACTATGGCTACACCTTC
TRBV9	NA	TRBD2	TRBJ2-3	CASSFFPGTSGREDTQYF	TGTGCCAGCAGCTTCTTTCCCGGGACTAGCGGGAGGGAAGATACGCAGTATTTT
TRBV4-2	once	NA	TRBJ2-3	CASSQDRYSESTDTQYF	TGTGCCAGCAGCCAAGATCGATACAGTGAAAGCACAGATACGCAGTATTTT
TRBV2	NA	NA	TRBJ1-6	CASSEDRENSPLHF	TGTGCCAGCAGTGAAGACAGGGAGAATTCACCCCTCCACTTT
TRBV5-1	few	TRBD2	TRBJ2-1	CASRSPSGGVNEQFF	TGCGCCAGCAGATCCCCTAGCGGGGGGGTCAATGAGCAGTTCTTC
TRBV15	NA	NA	TRBJ1-3	CATSRDAGEGNTIYF	TGTGCCACCAGCAGAGATGCAGGGGAAGGAAACACCATATATTTT
TRBV5-1	NA	TRBD1	TRBJ2-5	CASSGATGGGETQYF	TGCGCCAGCAGCGGAGCTACAGGGGGCGGAGAGACCCAGTACTTC
TRBV28	NA	TRBD1	TRBJ1-5	CASRGQGTINNQPQHF	TGTGCCAGCAGGGGACAGGGTACGATAAACAATCAGCCCCAGCATTTT
TRBV2	NA	NA	TRBJ2-2	CASGSGLNTGELFF	TGTGCCAGCGGAAGCGGGCTGAACACCGGGGAGCTGTTTTTT
TRBV10-3	NA	NA	TRBJ2-5	CATGDLETQYF	TGTGCCACCGGGGATCTGGAGACCCAGTACTTC
TRBV4-1	NA	NA	TRBJ2-7	CASSQVLAGYEQYF	TGCGCCAGCAGCCAAGTCCTTGCGGGGTACGAGCAGTACTTC
TRBV14	NA	TRBD2	TRBJ2-2	CASSQTSGVGELFF	TGTGCCAGCAGCCAAACTAGCGGGGTAGGGGAGCTGTTTTTT
TRBV5-1	NA	NA	TRBJ1-1	CASSFGGAAFF	TGCGCCAGCAGCTTCGGGGGGGCGGCTTTCTTT
TRBV30	NA	NA	TRBJ2-1	CAWSRGRGYNEQFF	TGTGCCTGGAGTCGGGGGCGGGGGTACAATGAGCAGTTCTTC
TRBV7-2	NA	NA	TRBJ2-6	CASSLLGSSSGANVLTF	TGTGCCAGCAGCTTATTAGGCTCTAGCTCTGGGGCCAACGTCCTGACTTTC
TRBV10-2	NA	NA	TRBJ2-7	CASSVPGTSYEQYF	TGCGCCAGCAGTGTGCCTGGGACTTCCTACGAGCAGTACTTC
TRBV30	NA	NA	TRBJ1-1	CAWESGTEAFF	TGTGCCTGGGAATCCGGGACTGAAGCTTTCTTT
TRBV28	NA	NA	TRBJ2-1	CASSPAGVRNEQFF	TGTGCCAGCAGCCCCGCCGGGGTCAGGAATGAGCAGTTCTTC
TRBV7-6	once	TRBD2	TRBJ2-1	CASSISGDEQFF	TGTGCCAGCAGCATTAGCGGGGATGAGCAGTTCTTC
TRBV9	NA	NA	TRBJ1-1	CASSVDRYVGNTEAFF	TGTGCCAGCAGCGTTGACAGGTATGTTGGTAACACTGAAGCTTTCTTT
TRBV9	NA	TRBD2	TRBJ2-1	CASSVGGSGRHNEQFF	TGTGCCAGCAGCGTAGGTGGTAGCGGGAGACACAATGAGCAGTTCTTC
TRBV5-1	NA	NA	TRBJ2-5	CASSFLQETQYF	TGCGCCAGCAGCTTCCTTCAAGAGACCCAGTACTTC
TRBV28	NA	NA	TRBJ2-1	CASTQSRDQQFF	TGTGCCAGCACCCAGTCCCGGGATCAGCAGTTCTTC
TRBV28	NA	TRBD1	TRBJ2-7	CASNAGQGSYEQYF	TGTGCCAGCAACGCGGGACAGGGAAGCTACGAGCAGTACTTC
TRBV7-2	NA	TRBD2	TRBJ2-7	CASSLRGGGRPSYEQYF	TGTGCCAGCAGCTTACGGGGCGGCGGGAGGCCCTCCTACGAGCAGTACTTC
TRBV5-1	few	TRBD2	TRBJ2-2	CASVGLATGELFF	TGCGCCAGCGTGGGACTAGCTACCGGGGAGCTGTTTTTT
TRBV28	NA	TRBD1	TRBJ1-2	CASRQGGDNYGYTF	TGTGCCAGCAGACAGGGGGGCGACAACTATGGCTACACCTTC
TRBV25-1	NA	NA	TRBJ2-7	CASSIAGGFEQYF	TGTGCCAGCTCGATAGCTGGCGGATTTGAGCAGTACTTC
TRBV27	NA	NA	TRBJ1-5	CASSLRGGDQPQHF	TGTGCCAGCAGTTTAAGAGGCGGAGATCAGCCCCAGCATTTT
TRBV28	few	NA	TRBJ1-2	CASSTPPGGYGYTF	TGTGCCAGCAGTACCCCTCCCGGGGGCTATGGCTACACCTTC
TRBV5-8	NA	TRBD1	TRBJ2-7	CASSSDRGRTYEQYF	TGTGCCAGCAGCTCTGACAGGGGTCGGACCTACGAGCAGTACTTC
TRBV9	few	NA	TRBJ1-1	CASTRGQNTEAFF	TGTGCCAGCACTCGAGGTCAGAACACTGAAGCTTTCTTT
TRBV10-3	few	TRBD2	TRBJ2-3	CAISPGLAPDTQYF	TGTGCCATCAGTCCGGGACTAGCTCCAGATACGCAGTATTTT
TRBV19	NA	TRBD1	TRBJ2-5	CASSPGQASQETQYF	TGTGCCAGTAGCCCGGGACAGGCCTCTCAAGAGACCCAGTACTTC